This TCR beta chain was found in a study of cytomegalovirus exposure and HLA in healthy donors (dated by TCRdb to 2017 to 2019). With respect to the entire study: According to a later analysis, one platform produced both the approximately 110 validation repertoires and the 720 or so repertoires of the first cohort. The aim of the study was to test whether cataloging public T cell receptors could identify signatures of past pathogen exposure. Along with the approximately 620-subject first cohort, a separate validation cohort of more than 90 different subjects was used. High-throughput TCR immunosequencing, statistical association of individual TCRs with disease status, and machine learning were combined to predict cytomegalovirus infection status.

Receptor amplification or capture employed the immunoSEQ multiplex PCR assay. The authors processed their data as follows. To diagnose cytomegalovirus status from the catalog of TCR beta chain sequences, a statistical classification framework was built. Sourced from immuneACCESS, this table was stored by TCRdb with only in-frame sequences that have V and J called. A share of the clones is absent; for the studies checked, an unresolved V gene accounts for under half, and the remainder has no known explanation. Clone size and the V and J calls come from that table; the DNA yielded D and trimming. This sample has 150,000 to 200,000 clones in its table, and 70% to 90% of those were observed once. The ten largest clones add up to 2.5% to 3% of the sample. The donors were included in the validation cohort of roughly 130 subjects, a group kept apart from the roughly 680-subject first cohort. Comments on this clone: No cognate antigen has been identified for it. The input lacks base qualities; no much larger clone sits a single base away.

Sequences PRHDT (CDR1) and FYEKMQ (CDR2) are obtained from the germline V gene (reference sequence). There are 15 amino acids in the CDR3, from cysteine to phenylalanine inclusive. Only CDR3 DNA remains: 45 bases, in frame from the first base. At the junction V is shortened by 5 bases and J by 0 bases, with 11 bases in between. On the study overall, not on this receptor specifically: Across donors, most TCR sequences were observed very rarely, whereas some public TCRs were present in many individuals. In vitro tests confirmed that three of the cytomegalovirus-associated TCR beta chains recognize cytomegalovirus antigens. In the study, some 160 TCR beta chains were listed as associated with cytomegalovirus. In a later analysis, TCRs clustered in the first cohort were found to also tend to co-occur in the roughly 120 validation repertoires, with 94% of cluster scores above 0. The classifier was reported to diagnose cytomegalovirus status with high specificity and sensitivity in both the original and validation cohorts. All 120 or so repertoires were used to score co-occurrence in the validation cohort in a later analysis, because that analysis had no HLA typing for the cohort. It was suggested by the authors that the approach could potentially be generalized to other disease states and immunological phenotypes.

This clonotype was sampled from a man in his late teens or twenties in good health and CMV-seronegative. Sequencing was carried out using PBMCs. Recombination connected TRBV13 to TRBJ2-1; a weak D assignment points to TRBD2 (5 bases agree). The DNA is as follows: TGTGCCAGCAGCCGTGACTACCCCTCCTACAATGAGCAGTTCTTC. Its protein reads: CASSRDYPSYNEQFF.